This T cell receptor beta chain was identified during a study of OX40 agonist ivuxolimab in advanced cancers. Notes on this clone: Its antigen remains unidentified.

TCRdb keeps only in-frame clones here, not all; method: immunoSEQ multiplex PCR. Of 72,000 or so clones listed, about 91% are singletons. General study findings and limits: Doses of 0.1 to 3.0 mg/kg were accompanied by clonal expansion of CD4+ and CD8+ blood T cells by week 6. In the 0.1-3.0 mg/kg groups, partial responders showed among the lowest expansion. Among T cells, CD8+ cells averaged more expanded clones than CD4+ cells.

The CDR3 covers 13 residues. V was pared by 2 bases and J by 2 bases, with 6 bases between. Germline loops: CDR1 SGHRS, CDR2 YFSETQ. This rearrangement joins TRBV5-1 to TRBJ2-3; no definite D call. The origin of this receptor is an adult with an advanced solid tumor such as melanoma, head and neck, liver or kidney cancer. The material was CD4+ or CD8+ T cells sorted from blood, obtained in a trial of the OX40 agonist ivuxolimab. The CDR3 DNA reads TGCGCCAGCAGCTTCCCACTCACAGATACGCAGTATTTT. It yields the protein CASSFPLTDTQYF.